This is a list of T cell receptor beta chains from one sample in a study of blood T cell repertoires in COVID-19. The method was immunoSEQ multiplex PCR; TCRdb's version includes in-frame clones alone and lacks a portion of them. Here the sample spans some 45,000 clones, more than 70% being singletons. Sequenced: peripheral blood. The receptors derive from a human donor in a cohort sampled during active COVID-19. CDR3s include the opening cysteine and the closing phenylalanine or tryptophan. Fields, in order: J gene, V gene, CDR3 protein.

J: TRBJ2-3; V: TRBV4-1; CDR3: CASSHPGLAGGQADTQYF
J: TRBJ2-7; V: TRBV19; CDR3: CASSRGQSYEQYF
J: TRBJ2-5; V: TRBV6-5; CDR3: CASSYSAGTQETQYF
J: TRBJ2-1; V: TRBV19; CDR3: CASSILSRTGRNEQFF
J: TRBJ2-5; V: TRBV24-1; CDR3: CATSGNRGETQYF
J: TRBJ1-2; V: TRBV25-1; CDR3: CASSGQGGGYGYTF
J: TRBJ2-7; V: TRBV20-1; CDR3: CSARDQYEQYF
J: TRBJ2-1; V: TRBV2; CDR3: CASSGNEQFF
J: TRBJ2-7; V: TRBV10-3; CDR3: CAVTSGETYEQYF
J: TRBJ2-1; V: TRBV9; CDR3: CASSVSGGVGNEQFF
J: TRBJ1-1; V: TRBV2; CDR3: CASRPTGGVERAFF
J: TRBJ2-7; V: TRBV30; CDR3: CAWSSGVGQGAKVPDEQYF
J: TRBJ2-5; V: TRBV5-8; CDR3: CASSLGLDRDGETQYF
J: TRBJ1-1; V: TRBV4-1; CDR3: CASSQLTGANTEAFF
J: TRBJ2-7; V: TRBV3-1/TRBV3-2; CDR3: CASSQAGFSYEQYF
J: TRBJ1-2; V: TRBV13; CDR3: CASSTRGGAANYGYTF
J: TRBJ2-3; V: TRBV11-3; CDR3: CASSLSGLTDTQYF
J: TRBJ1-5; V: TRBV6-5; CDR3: CASRPQGNQPQHF
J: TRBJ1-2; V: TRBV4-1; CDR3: CASSRGADRSNYGYTF
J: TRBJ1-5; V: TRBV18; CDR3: CASSQTTGDGNQPQHF
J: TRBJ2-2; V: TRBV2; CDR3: CASSERGWGTGELFF
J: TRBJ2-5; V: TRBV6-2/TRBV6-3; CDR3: CASSPDRGVQETQYF
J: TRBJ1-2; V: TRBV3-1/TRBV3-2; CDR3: CASSQVGGTDGYTF
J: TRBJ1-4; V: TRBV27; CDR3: CASSTRQGGNEKLFF